This TCR beta chain emerged from a study of a mutant IDH1 vaccine in newly diagnosed glioma. The time point here: week 23, last vaccination. Topical imiquimod was applied with each vaccine dose, which held 300 ug of mutant IDH1 20-mer peptide. Using immunoSEQ multiplex PCR, the repertoire was profiled, and TCRdb retains in-frame clones only, with some absent. Among around 60,000 clones listed, roughly 81% were seen once. A remark on this clone: What it binds is unknown.

Trimming cost V 5 bases and J 5 bases, with 7 bases left between them. The CDR3 is 11 amino acids. Germline assignment: CDR1 WSHSY and CDR2 SAAADI. The sequences come from PBMCs, collected from a glioma patient whose treatment included an IDH1 peptide vaccine. V is TRBV10-2 and J is TRBJ2-7; D gene uncertain. The clonotype was recovered from a man between 25 and 39 years old with glioma. The CDR3 protein is CASSPQDEQYF. The CDR3, as DNA: TGCGCCAGCAGTCCGCAAGACGAGCAGTACTTC.